A selection of T cell receptor beta chains follows, all from one sample in a study of TIL therapy for anti-PD-1-resistant metastatic lung cancer. Sequenced by immunoSEQ multiplex PCR; TCRdb stores in-frame clones only, minus some. Seen here are about 44,000 clones, 65% to 80% observed once, and the top ten hold roughly 16%. The source material was blood, sampled at baseline. The receptors here all came from a man in his 70s with non-small cell lung cancer. Both conserved end residues are part of each CDR3. The D gene is left open where the match is weak. A row's size may be missing; if present it is once, few, many or a size class.

>TRBV5-1|-|TRBD2|TRBJ2-7
TGCGCCAGCAGCGAGCTAACTAGCGGGAGGGCCAACGAGCAGTACTTC
CASSELTSGRANEQYF
>TRBV29-1|-|-|TRBJ1-5
TGCAGCGTTGGTGTAGGGGGCAATCAGCCCCAGCATTTT
CSVGVGGNQPQHF
>TRBV4-1|-|-|TRBJ2-2
TGCGCCAGCAGCCAAGCGATTAGCGGGGAGCTGTTTTTT
CASSQAISGELFF
>TRBV5-1|-|-|TRBJ1-5
TGCGCCAGCAGCTCTGAGGGGGTTGGTAGCAATCAGCCCCAGCATTTT
CASSSEGVGSNQPQHF
>TRBV29-1|-|-|TRBJ2-7
TGCAGCGCCGAGACGTTCGAGGGCGGGAACTCCTACGAGCAGTACTTC
CSAETFEGGNSYEQYF
>TRBV7-9|-|-|TRBJ2-5
TGTGCCAGTGAGGGTGCCCTTGTCCGGGGTTTAGGGGAGGAGACCCAGTACTTC
CASEGALVRGLGEETQYF
>TRBV4-1|-|TRBD1|TRBJ1-5
TGCGCCAGCAGCCAAGGGACAGGAGGAGGACCGCCCCAGCATTTT
CASSQGTGGGPPQHF
>TRBV14|-|-|TRBJ1-3
TGTGCCAGCAGCCAAGGATACTCTGGAAACACCATATATTTT
CASSQGYSGNTIYF
>TRBV4-2|few|-|TRBJ1-1
TGTGCCAGCAGCCAACCAAACACTGAAGCTTTCTTT
CASSQPNTEAFF
>TRBV15|-|TRBD2|TRBJ2-2
TGTGCCACCAGCAGAGTTACGGCCCAGCGGGGCGGGGAGCTGTTTTTT
CATSRVTAQRGGELFF
>TRBV2|-|TRBD1|TRBJ1-2
TGTGCCAGCCGACAGGGGGCGACCCTCTATGGCTACACCTTC
CASRQGATLYGYTF
>TRBV7-8|-|-|TRBJ1-5
TGTGCCACCTCCCGGGGTAGAGATCAGCCCCAGCATTTT
CATSRGRDQPQHF
>TRBV2|-|TRBD1|TRBJ1-2
TGTGCCAGCAGGGCCGGGACAGGGGGCAACAACTTCGCCTTC
CASRAGTGGNNFAF
>TRBV7-6|-|TRBD2|TRBJ2-1
TGTGCCAGCAGCTTAGGGGCGGGAGGGCAGAAGGTCAATGAGCAGTTCTTC
CASSLGAGGQKVNEQFF
>TRBV11-2|-|-|TRBJ1-2
TGTGCCAGCAGCTCCGAGGGTAGTAATGGCTACACCTTC
CASSSEGSNGYTF
>TRBV9|-|-|TRBJ1-2
TGTGCCAGCAGCGTAGGATGGGGGAGGAGCGGCTACACCTTC
CASSVGWGRSGYTF
>TRBV15|-|TRBD2|TRBJ2-1
TGTGCCACCAGCAGGGAGGGACTAGCGGACAATGAGCAGTTCTTC
CATSREGLADNEQFF
>TRBV7-9|-|TRBD1|TRBJ2-6
TGTGCCAGCAGCCGCCTCCAGGGGGCAAGGGGGGCCAACGTCCTGACTTTC
CASSRLQGARGANVLTF
>TRBV7-2|-|-|TRBJ2-7
TGTGCCAGCAGCCCCCCCAATTCTCTGTCCCGCGAGCAGTACTTC
CASSPPNSLSREQYF
>TRBV7-6|-|TRBD1|TRBJ2-7
TGTGCCAGCAGCTTGGACAGGACCTACGAGCAGTACTTC
CASSLDRTYEQYF
>TRBV7-3|once|-|TRBJ1-1
TGTGCCAGCAGCCTACGGCCAAACACTGAAGCTTTCTTT
CASSLRPNTEAFF
>TRBV15|-|-|TRBJ2-1
TGTGCCACCAGCAGAGATCGTACCGGAGGATACAATGAGCAGTTCTTC
CATSRDRTGGYNEQFF
>TRBV6-6|-|TRBD1|TRBJ2-7
TGTGCCAGCAACCGGGACAGGGACTCCTACGAGCAGTACTTC
CASNRDRDSYEQYF
>TRBV11-2|-|TRBD2|TRBJ2-1
TGTGCCAGCAGCTTAGTAACTAGCGGGAGGGTTAATGAGCAGTTCTTC
CASSLVTSGRVNEQFF
>TRBV19|-|-|TRBJ2-7
TGTGCCAGTAGTATAACCCCGGCCCCGGGTTACGAGCAGTACTTC
CASSITPAPGYEQYF
>TRBV6-5|-|-|TRBJ2-1
TGTGCCAGCAGTACCCACGGGGCGACCTACAATGAGCAGTTCTTC
CASSTHGATYNEQFF
>TRBV5-4|-|-|TRBJ2-2
TGTGCCAGCAGCCTGGACAGTGCGAACACCGGGGAGCTGTTTTTT
CASSLDSANTGELFF
>TRBV19|-|TRBD1|TRBJ1-3
TGTGCCAGTAGCACAGGGGGCGCCTACTCTGGAAACACCATATATTTT
CASSTGGAYSGNTIYF
>TRBV6-5|-|TRBD2|TRBJ2-3
TGTGCCAGCAGTTACTCGGGACTAGAATCAGATACGCAGTATTTT
CASSYSGLESDTQYF
>TRBV5-1|-|-|TRBJ2-7
TGCGCCAGCAGCTCATCGGGACCACCTTACGAGCAGTACTTC
CASSSSGPPYEQYF
>TRBV2|once|TRBD2|TRBJ2-3
TGTGCCAGCAGTGGGACTAGGGGCACAGATACGCAGTATTTT
CASSGTRGTDTQYF
>TRBV9|-|TRBD1|TRBJ2-2
TGTGCCAGCAGCGTAGAGGTGGGACAGACGAACACCGGGGAGCTGTTTTTT
CASSVEVGQTNTGELFF
>TRBV6-5|-|TRBD2|TRBJ2-5
TGTGCCAGCAGTTACCCCGGGAGGGATGGCGAGACCCAGTACTTC
CASSYPGRDGETQYF
>TRBV5-8|-|-|TRBJ2-5
TGTGCCAGCAGCTTGAAGGGGCTGGAGACCCAGTACTTC
CASSLKGLETQYF
>TRBV10-2|-|TRBD2|TRBJ2-3
TGCGCCGTAACTAGCGGGAGGGACACAGATACGCAGTATTTT
CAVTSGRDTDTQYF
>TRBV7-9|-|-|TRBJ1-3
TGTGCCAGCAGCCAGGGACGTATCTCTGGAAACACCATATATTTT
CASSQGRISGNTIYF
>TRBV2|few|TRBD2|TRBJ2-7
TGTGCCAGCAGTGTAATAGCGGGAGGAGCGTACGAGCAGTACTTC
CASSVIAGGAYEQYF
>TRBV15|-|-|TRBJ2-7
TGTGCCACCAGCAGAGATCAGGGGAGCTACGAGCAGTACTTC
CATSRDQGSYEQYF
>TRBV9|-|-|TRBJ2-2
TGTGCCAGCAGCCTGATCCCGAACACCGGGGAGCTGTTTTTT
CASSLIPNTGELFF